This entry lists 17 T cell receptor beta chains sequenced from one sample in a study of metastatic and nonmetastatic thyroid tumors. TCRdb re-analyzed the PCR reads through MiXCR. Among 75,000 to 95,000 clones listed, 9.5% to 15% were seen once. Patients had received no treatment of any kind before thyroid surgery. The sequenced material came from blood. The source of these receptors is a female donor with papillary thyroid cancer or a benign thyroid nodule (not recorded which). Some clones in this sample may be carry-over from other donors' samples.

This clone came up many times. Other DNA sequences in the sample encode the same CDR3. The gene calls are TRBV18 and TRBJ1-2; no reliable D call. The germline CDR1 and CDR2 sequences are KGHSH and LQKENI. The CDR3 has 11 residues. Trimming took off 5 bases at V and 7 bases at J, with 8 bases between the two ends. The CDR3 coding sequence is TGTGCCAGCTCAGCGCGGGGTGGCTACACCTTC. Translated, it gives CASSARGGYTF.

With regard to this clone: This may be a read error: a much more frequent sequence differs by one nucleotide. The chain has TRBV14 and TRBJ2-1; TRBD2 might be the D (5 bases). Per the germline V gene, CDR1 is SGHDN and CDR2 is FVKESK. Trimming took off 4 bases at V and 11 bases at J, with 15 bases between the two ends. There are 13 residues in the CDR3. The DNA of the CDR3 is TGTGCCAGCAGCCTTACTCCGGAGGCTAAGCAGTTCTTC. It yields the protein CASSLTPEAKQFF.

This clone was counted many times. The gene calls are TRBV7-8 and TRBJ2-7; D tentatively fits TRBD1 or TRBD2 (6 bases each). The V end lost 0 bases, the J end lost 7 bases, and 7 bases lay between the germline ends. The CDR3 contains 12 residues. Germline V CDR1 and CDR2: SGHVS, FQNEAQ. CDR3 sequence reads: CASSLAGGEQYF. CDR3 nucleotides: TGTGCCAGCAGCTTAGCAGGGGGGGAGCAGTACTTC.

With regard to this clone: Since a much larger clone is just one base distant, this may be a read error. The chain carries TRBV15 and TRBJ2-3; D call uncertain. V was trimmed by 5 bases and J by 2 bases, leaving 11 bases between them. CDR3 size: 14 residues. CDR1 and CDR2 (germline): LNHNV, YYDKDF (reference sequence). In DNA, the CDR3 is TGTGCCACCAGCCCCGACTTGATCACAGATACGCAGTATTTT. Protein sequence: CATSPDLITDTQYF.

This clone was recorded at least ten times. The CDR3 reads CASRLFGTVSNEQFF. CDR3 coding DNA: TGTGCCAGCAGACTATTCGGGACAGTATCCAATGAGCAGTTCTTC. This sequence joins TRBV28 and TRBJ2-1, with 7 bases aligning to TRBD1. After removal of 6 bases from V and 6 bases from J, the junction contained 11 bases not matched to a gene. The CDR3 spans 15 residues. Germline lookup yields CDR1 MDHEN and CDR2 SYDVKM.

This clone occurred many times. The chain combines TRBV20-1 with TRBJ2-7; D gene unclear. Trimming removed 6 bases at V and 3 bases at J, with 18 bases between. CDR3 length equals 14 residues. In germline, CDR1 is DFQATT, CDR2 SNEGSKA (reference sequence). The CDR3 bases are TGCAGTGCCAACCACCTACAAACGAACTACGAGCAGTACTTC. As protein: CSANHLQTNYEQYF.

The sample holds many counts of this clone. The gene calls are TRBV7-2 and TRBJ1-6; a possible D gene is TRBD1 (5 bases). The CDR3 is 14 residues long. CDR1 and CDR2 (germline): SGHTA, FQGNSA. The V end lost 6 bases, the J end lost 3 bases, and 9 bases lay between the germline ends. Here the CDR3 reads CASSRTSYNSPLHF. In DNA form, the CDR3 reads TGTGCCAGCAGTCGGACAAGCTATAATTCACCCCTCCACTTT. The full variable domain, with the rest looked up from reference TRBV7-2 and TRBJ1-6, is GAGVSQSPSNKVTEKGKDVELRCDPISGHTALYWYRQSLGQGLEFLIYFQGNSAPDKSGLPSDRFSAERTGGSVSTLTIQRTQQEDSAVYLCASSRTSYNSPLHFGNGTRLTVT.

This clone occurred a few times. The chain carries TRBV6-1 and TRBJ1-1; a weak D match, TRBD1 (5 bases). This CDR3 comprises 13 residues. With 8 bases removed from V and 4 bases from J, the gap between germline ends came to 14 bases. Germline V gene lookup returns CDR1 MNHNS and CDR2 SASEGT. The DNA of the CDR3 is TGTGCCAGCTCCAATGAGGGGAGCACTGAAGCTTTCTTT. As protein: CASSNEGSTEAFF.

Ten or more counts support this clone. The chain employs TRBV28 and TRBJ2-2; D tentatively reads TRBD1 or TRBD2 (5 bases each). V shed 7 bases and J shed 3 bases, with 15 bases lying between them. CDR1 is MDHEN, CDR2 SYDVKM, per germline. The CDR3 is 15 residues long. The CDR3 sequence: CASKLRGGDTGELFF. CDR3 sequence (DNA): TGTGCCAGCAAACTCCGGGGCGGAGACACCGGGGAGCTGTTTTTT.

The sample holds many counts of this clone. This same CDR3 is encoded by further DNA sequences in the sample. This chain joins TRBV6-1 and TRBJ2-2, with a possible D match to TRBD1 (5 bases). Trimming cost V 5 bases and J 4 bases, with 20 bases left between them. Per germline, CDR1 MNHNS and CDR2 SASEGT. CDR3 size: 17 residues. The DNA of the CDR3 is TGTGCCAGCAGTCGCGGTGCTGTCAGGGTGGCCACCGGGGAGCTGTTTTTT. Translating gives CASSRGAVRVATGELFF.

A word on this clone: The junction shows a germline mismatch at one end, possibly a read error. This chain connects TRBV6-4 to TRBJ2-5; 8 nucleotides agree with TRBD2. The CDR3 covers 17 residues. CDR1 is MRHNA, CDR2 SNTAGT, per germline. The CDR3 is CASSDSRYGRAGETKYF. The CDR3 nucleotides read TGTGCCAGCAGTGACTCGAGGTACGGGAGGGCAGGAGAGACCAAGTACTTC.

For this clone: The junction shows a germline mismatch at one end, possibly a read error. This CDR3 is CSARGGREYEQCF. The CDR3 coding sequence is TGCAGTGCTAGAGGTGGGCGGGAGTACGAGCAGTGCTTC. J is TRBJ2-7 and V is TRBV20-1; 7 positions match TRBD2. Germline V lookup: CDR1 DFQATT, CDR2 SNEGSKA (reference sequence). CDR3 length: 13 residues.

In this sample, this clone turned up many times. The chain couples TRBV10-3 to TRBJ2-7; D ambiguous. Trimming shortened V by 4 bases and J by 2 bases, and 12 bases separated the two germline ends. The CDR3 runs 14 residues. Germline V gives CDR1 ENHRY, CDR2 SYGVKD. The chain's CDR3 is CAISALGSAYEQYF. The CDR3 coding sequence is TGTGCCATCAGTGCCCTAGGGTCCGCCTACGAGCAGTACTTC.

This clone was picked up many times. The rearrangement uses TRBV6-6 and TRBJ1-5; a possible D gene is TRBD1 (5 bases). Trimming pared 2 bases from V and 5 bases from J, leaving 13 bases between. Germline CDR1 and CDR2: MNHNY and SVGAGI (reference sequence). The CDR3 runs 15 residues. The CDR3 here is CASSYRVQGDQPQHF. The CDR3 nucleotides are TGTGCCAGCAGTTACAGAGTCCAGGGAGATCAGCCCCAGCATTTT.

This clone was seen many times. The chain recombines TRBV5-1 with TRBJ2-3; TRBD2 agrees at 13 bases. Germline V gene sequence: CDR1 SGHRS, CDR2 YFSETQ. This CDR3 is built from 16 residues. Losses at the gene ends were 4 bases for V and 5 bases for J; bases not matched to a gene: 7. This chain's CDR3 is CASSGGLAGVLDTQYF. In DNA, the CDR3 is TGCGCCAGCAGCGGCGGACTAGCGGGAGTGTTAGATACGCAGTATTTT.

This clone appeared many times. The rearrangement links TRBV11-1 to TRBJ2-3, with 7 bases identical to TRBD2. V was pared by 6 bases and J by 0 bases, with 6 bases of the junction left unmatched. This CDR3 is 15 amino acids long. CDR1 and CDR2 from the germline V gene are SGHAT and FQDESV (reference sequence). CDR3 DNA sequence: TGTGCCAGCAGTCCGACTAGCACTAGCACAGATACGCAGTATTTT. It encodes CASSPTSTSTDTQYF. Complete variable domain (other parts from reference TRBV11-1 and TRBJ2-3): EAEVAQSPRYKITEKSQAVAFWCDPISGHATLYWYRQILGQGPELLVQFQDESVVDDSQLPKDRFSAERLKGVDSTLKIQPAELGDSAMYLCASSPTSTSTDTQYFGPGTRLTVL.

The table lists this clone with a count of one. The gene calls are TRBV13 and TRBJ1-3; TRBD1 aligns across 8 bases. The CDR3 length is 20 residues. In germline, CDR1 is PRHDT, CDR2 FYEKMQ (reference sequence). The J segment lost 3 bases and the V segment lost 5 bases, leaving 21 bases of the junction unmatched. Here the CDR3 reads CASSDPPDRGLPLCGNTIYF. CDR3 DNA sequence: TGTGCCAGCAGCGACCCCCCCGACAGGGGTCTCCCTCTCTGTGGAAACACCATATATTTT. Full variable domain (remainder filled in from reference TRBV13 and TRBJ1-3): AAGVIQSPRHLIKEKRETATLKCYPIPRHDTVYWYQQGPGQDPQFLISFYEKMQSDKGSIPDRFSAQQFSDYHSELNMSSLELGDSALYFCASSDPPDRGLPLCGNTIYFGEGSWLTVV.